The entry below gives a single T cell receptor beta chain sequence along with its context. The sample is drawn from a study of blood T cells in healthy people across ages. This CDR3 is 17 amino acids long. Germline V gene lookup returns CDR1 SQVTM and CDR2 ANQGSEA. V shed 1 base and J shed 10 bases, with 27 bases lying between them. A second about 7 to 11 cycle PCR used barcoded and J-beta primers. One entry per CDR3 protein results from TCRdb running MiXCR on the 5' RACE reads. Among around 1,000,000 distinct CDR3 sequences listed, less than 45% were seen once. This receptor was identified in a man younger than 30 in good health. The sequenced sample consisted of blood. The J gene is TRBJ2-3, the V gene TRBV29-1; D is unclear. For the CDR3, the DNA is TGCAGCGTTGAAGTTTCGGTTTCCCCGCGGCCGGAGTTTGCGCAGTATTTT. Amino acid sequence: CSVEVSVSPRPEFAQYF.